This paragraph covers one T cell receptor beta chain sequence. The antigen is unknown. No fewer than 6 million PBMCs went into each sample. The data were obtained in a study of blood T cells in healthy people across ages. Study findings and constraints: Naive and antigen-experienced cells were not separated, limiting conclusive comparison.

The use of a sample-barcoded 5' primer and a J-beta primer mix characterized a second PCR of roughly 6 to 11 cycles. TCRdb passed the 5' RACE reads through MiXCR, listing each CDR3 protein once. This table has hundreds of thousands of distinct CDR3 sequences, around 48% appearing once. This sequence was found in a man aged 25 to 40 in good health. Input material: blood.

The CDR3 DNA is TGTGCCACCAGCAGAGCGGCTAACAGTCAGCCCCAGCATTTT. Translation: CATSRAANSQPQHF. The chain joins TRBV15 to TRBJ1-5; D remains unclear. The germline gives CDR1 LNHNV, CDR2 YYDKDF (reference sequence). The CDR3 loop spans 14 amino acids. Trimming pared 1 base from V and 6 bases from J, leaving 10 bases between.